The next 6 T cell receptor beta chains were all read from a single sample in a study of blood T cells in healthy people across ages. The use of a sample-barcoded 5' primer and a J-beta primer mix characterized a second PCR of about 7 to 12 cycles. TCRdb passed the 5' RACE reads through MiXCR, listing each CDR3 protein once. Of roughly 640,000 distinct CDR3 sequences in the sample, around 31% were seen once. The material sequenced was blood. The receptors originated from a woman at least 80 years old in good health.

Turning to this clonotype: One end of the junction fails to match germline, which may point to a read error. This CDR3 is CASAPTDAQYF. CDR3 nucleotide sequence: TGTGCCAGCGCCCCAACAGATGCGCAGTATTTT. The chain carries TRBV12-3 or TRBV12-4 and TRBJ2-3; no definite D call. There are 11 residues in the CDR3.

The sample holds many counts of this clonotype. The chain links TRBV6-6 to TRBJ2-1; no clear D. This CDR3 comprises 13 residues. Deletions cut 7 bases from V and 4 bases from J, with 11 bases between. The germline CDR1 and CDR2 sequences are MNHNY and SVGAGI (reference sequence). CDR3 coding DNA: TGTGCCAGCACCACAACTAATTACAATGAGCAGTTCTTC. Its translation is CASTTTNYNEQFF.

This clonotype was seen many times. In DNA, the CDR3 is TGCGCCAGCAGCCAAGACGTACGGGGGGTCTTTTTGGAGCAGTTCTTC. It is translated as CASSQDVRGVFLEQFF. The chain uses TRBV4-3 and TRBJ2-1; TRBD2 matches at 7 bases. Looked up from germline, CDR1 is LGHNA and CDR2 is YSLEER. The V segment lost 0 bases and the J segment 10 bases; nucleotides outside the gene matches: 12. CDR3 length equals 16 residues.

About this clonotype itself: One base away lies a much larger clone, so this may be a sequencing read error. The chain uses TRBV7-2 and TRBJ1-5; 11 bases fit TRBD1. This CDR3 comprises 15 residues. Germline V gene sequence: CDR1 SGHTA, CDR2 FQGNSA. The CDR3 sequence is CASSQRTGGNQPRHF. The CDR3 DNA reads TGTGCCAGCAGCCAGCGGACAGGGGGCAATCAGCCCCGGCATTTT.

This clonotype was seen ten or more times. This chain connects TRBV6-2 or TRBV6-3 to TRBJ2-5; 9 bases are shared with TRBD1. Germline trimming cut 5 bases from V and 6 bases from J; bases unmatched to any gene: 10. This CDR3 region has 15 residues. CDR1 MNHEY and CDR2 SVGEGT come from the germline V gene. The CDR3 protein is CASSPGQGPVKTQYF. CDR3 nucleotides: TGTGCCAGCAGTCCGGGACAGGGCCCCGTGAAGACCCAGTACTTC.

This clonotype showed up just once. V gene TRBV30 combines with J gene TRBJ1-2; D gene unclear. The V gene lost 3 bases and the J gene lost 2 bases, with 16 bases spanning the gap. The CDR3 spans 15 residues. Germline V gene sequence: CDR1 GTSNPN, CDR2 SVGIG (reference sequence). DNA for the CDR3: TGTGCCTGGAGCGTAGCAGGACTCGCCAACTATGGCTACACCTTC. Translating it yields CAWSVAGLANYGYTF.